Below are 26 T cell receptor beta chains sequenced from a single sample in a study of blood T cell repertoires in COVID-19. Sequenced by immunoSEQ multiplex PCR; TCRdb stores in-frame clones only, minus some. The profile shows over 25,000 clones, more than 70% of them singletons. Source material: peripheral blood. The source of these receptors is an elderly man with active COVID-19.

The count of this clone is one. This chain uses TRBV9 with TRBJ1-2; D gene uncertain. V lost 0 bases and J lost 5, with 8 bases in between. Germline V gives CDR1 SGDLS, CDR2 YYNGEE. CDR3 size: 13 residues. The CDR3 is CASSVVSGYGYTF. The DNA of the CDR3 is TGTGCCAGCAGCGTAGTCTCGGGATATGGCTACACCTTC.

The chain recombines TRBV4-2 with TRBJ1-4; weak D call: TRBD1 (6 bases). Trimming pared 1 base from V and 6 bases from J, leaving 12 bases between. The germline V gene has CDR1 LGHNA and CDR2 YNFKEQ. This CDR3 has 15 residues. CDR3 amino acids: CASSQGQVGDEKLFF. CDR3 bases: TGTGCCAGCAGCCAAGGACAGGTAGGGGATGAAAAACTGTTTTTT.

This clone was seen just once. The rearrangement joins TRBV2 to TRBJ1-2, with D perhaps matching TRBD1 (6 bases). From germline, CDR1 is SNHLY and CDR2 FYNNEI. V was shortened by 3 bases and J by 5 bases, with 10 bases between the two germline ends. There are 13 residues in the CDR3. CDR3 protein: CASSDRGGYGYTF. The CDR3 coding sequence is TGTGCCAGCAGTGATAGGGGGGGTTATGGCTACACCTTC.

In nucleotides, the CDR3 is TGTGCCAGCAGTTTGAGTGGTGAAAAACTGTTTTTT. Translating gives CASSLSGEKLFF. The chain links TRBV12-3 or TRBV12-4 to TRBJ1-4; no reliable D call. V lost 3 bases to trimming and J lost 7 bases, with 6 bases between them. The CDR3 has 12 residues.

V is TRBV6-5 and J is TRBJ1-3; D is uncertain. The CDR3 contains 13 residues. V was clipped by 11 bases and J by 0 bases, with 11 bases between them. The germline gives CDR1 MNHEY, CDR2 SVGAGI. The CDR3 sequence: CASEVTSGNTIYF. Written as DNA, the CDR3 is TGTGCCTCCGAGGTAACCTCTGGAAACACCATATATTTT.

This sequence joins TRBV7-8 and TRBJ1-1; 8 bases are shared with TRBD1. The CDR3 is 16 amino acids. V lost 4 bases and J lost 1; bases outside the gene matches: 8. Germline lookup yields CDR1 SGHVS and CDR2 FQNEAQ. The CDR3 reads CASSSFSTGGNTEAFF. CDR3 in DNA: TGTGCCAGCAGCTCGTTTTCAACAGGGGGGAACACTGAAGCTTTCTTT.

The genes are TRBV4-1 and TRBJ1-1; D not certain. The length of the CDR3 is 16 residues. V lost 4 bases to trimming and J lost 0 bases, with 15 bases between them. Per the germline V gene, CDR1 is MGHRA and CDR2 is YSYEKL. The CDR3 DNA follows: TGCGCCAGCAGCCCCCGAGGTCCGGGGTTGAACACTGAAGCTTTCTTT. As protein: CASSPRGPGLNTEAFF.

The V and J genes are TRBV15 and TRBJ2-1; 7 bases agree with TRBD2. Per germline, CDR1 LNHNV and CDR2 YYDKDF (reference sequence). This CDR3 has 14 residues. V was clipped by 1 base and J by 10 bases; unmatched bases: 7. Here the CDR3 reads CATSRALRGDEQFF. CDR3 coding DNA: TGTGCCACCAGCAGAGCCCTCCGGGGGGACGAGCAGTTCTTC.

This clone appeared a few times. The chain has TRBV4-2 and TRBJ1-6; D gene unclear. CDR3 size: 14 residues. Looked up from germline, CDR1 is LGHNA and CDR2 is YNFKEQ. With 1 base removed from V and 6 bases from J, the gap between germline ends came to 7 bases. For the CDR3, the DNA is TGTGCCAGCAGCCAAGGTACATTTAATTCACCCCTCCACTTT. This gives the protein CASSQGTFNSPLHF.

This chain joins TRBV10-1 and TRBJ2-1; D is ambiguous. Germline CDR1 and CDR2: WNHNN and SYGVQD (reference sequence). The CDR3 runs to 14 residues. V was shortened by 0 bases and J by 1 base, with 4 bases between the two germline ends. The CDR3 protein is CASSESGSYNEQFF. In DNA form, the CDR3 reads TGCGCCAGCAGTGAGTCCGGGTCCTACAATGAGCAGTTCTTC.

The V and J genes are TRBV19 and TRBJ1-1; D gene uncertain. V was cut by 7 bases and J by 1 base, with 10 bases left in between. Germline V gene lookup returns CDR1 LNHDA and CDR2 SQIVND (reference sequence). The CDR3 extends over 13 amino acids. The CDR3 DNA reads as TGTGCCAGTACTGCTCAGCGGAACACTGAAGCTTTCTTT. It yields the protein CASTAQRNTEAFF.

The chain is built from TRBV19 and TRBJ1-5; 11 bases are shared with TRBD1. This CDR3 is 15 amino acids long. The V and J ends lost 3 bases and 7 bases, in that order; junction bases with no gene match: 5. Germline assignment: CDR1 LNHDA and CDR2 SQIVND (reference sequence). The CDR3 region is CASSMDRGREQPQHF. CDR3 bases: TGTGCCAGTAGTATGGACAGGGGGCGCGAGCAGCCCCAGCATTTT.

The chain employs TRBV19 and TRBJ1-1, with D unresolved. Trimming cost V 5 bases and J 0 bases, with 10 bases left between them. Germline CDR1 LNHDA, CDR2 SQIVND (reference sequence). This CDR3 has 14 residues. CDR3 protein: CASSPREMNTEAFF. The DNA of the CDR3 is TGTGCCAGTAGTCCTAGGGAGATGAACACTGAAGCTTTCTTT.

The V call is TRBV2, the J call TRBJ1-2; TRBD1 agrees at 7 bases. CDR3 size: 14 residues. Looked up from germline, CDR1 is SNHLY and CDR2 is FYNNEI. V gave up 7 bases and J gave up 2 bases; unmatched junction bases: 7. Here the CDR3 reads CASNKDRINYGYTF. CDR3 in DNA: TGTGCCAGCAACAAGGACAGGATCAACTATGGCTACACCTTC.

The chain employs TRBV2 and TRBJ2-2, with TRBD1 matching over 8 bases. Germline V gene sequence: CDR1 SNHLY, CDR2 FYNNEI. The J segment lost 2 bases and the V segment lost 8 bases, leaving 4 bases of the junction unmatched. The CDR3 extends over 14 amino acids. CDR3 amino acids: CASGGQGNTGELFF. The DNA of the CDR3 is TGTGCCAGCGGAGGACAGGGTAACACCGGGGAGCTGTTTTTT.

The chain is built from TRBV3-1 (or the pseudogene TRBV3-2) and TRBJ2-1; possible D gene TRBD2, 7 bases. The CDR3 extends over 15 amino acids. Germline CDR1 and CDR2: LGHDT and YNNKEL (reference sequence). V gave up 1 base and J gave up 4 bases, with 11 bases separating them. This CDR3 is CASSQAGGGYNEQFF. The CDR3 nucleotides are TGTGCCAGCAGCCAAGCGGGGGGCGGGTACAATGAGCAGTTCTTC.

The V and J genes are TRBV30 and TRBJ1-1; TRBD1 aligns across 7 bases. J was trimmed by 1 base and V by 6 bases; bases with no gene match: 11. Per the germline V gene, CDR1 is GTSNPN and CDR2 is SVGIG (reference sequence). The CDR3 has 15 residues. CDR3 residues: CACYLRQGRNTEAFF. The DNA for the CDR3 is TGTGCCTGTTATCTGAGACAGGGTAGGAACACTGAAGCTTTCTTT.

J is TRBJ1-2 and V is TRBV6-5, with D maybe TRBD1 (5 bases). Trimming removed 2 bases at V and 4 bases at J, with 11 bases between. Germline V gene data show CDR1 as MNHEY and CDR2 as SVGAGI. The CDR3 sequence is 14 residues long. CDR3 sequence (DNA): TGTGCCAGCAGTTACCGCGGGGCCCGCTATGGCTACACCTTC. Encoded protein: CASSYRGARYGYTF.

The chain combines TRBV4-2 with TRBJ1-5, with TRBD1 matching over 9 bases. With V trimmed by 1 base and J by 2 bases, 3 bases remained unmatched. Germline lookup yields CDR1 LGHNA and CDR2 YNFKEQ. The length of the CDR3 is 16 residues. The CDR3 loop reads CASSQGRTGGNQPQHF. The CDR3 nucleotides read TGTGCCAGCAGCCAAGGAAGGACAGGGGGCAATCAGCCCCAGCATTTT.

This chain joins TRBV5-1 and TRBJ2-2; TRBD1 matches 8 bases. J was trimmed by 3 bases and V by 0 bases; bases with no gene match: 4. Germline loops: CDR1 SGHRS, CDR2 YFSETQ. The CDR3 totals 16 residues. The CDR3 bases are TGCGCCAGCAGCTTGGCCAGGACAGGGTACACCGGGGAGCTGTTTTTT. Its protein is CASSLARTGYTGELFF.

The chain links TRBV11-3 to TRBJ2-1, with a weak D call TRBD1 (5 bases). The CDR3 contains 14 residues. CDR1 SGHNT and CDR2 YENEEA come from the germline V gene. V lost 1 base, J lost 8 bases, and 12 bases lay in between. CDR3 region: CASSLGGSIDEQFF. In nucleotides, the CDR3 is TGTGCCAGCAGCTTAGGGGGCTCGATCGATGAGCAGTTCTTC. Full variable domain (missing parts from reference TRBV11-3 and TRBJ2-1): EAGVVQSPRYKIIEKKQPVAFWCNPISGHNTLYWYLQNLGQGPELLIRYENEEAVDDSQLPKDRFSAERLKGVDSTLKIQPAELGDSAVYLCASSLGGSIDEQFFGPGTRLTVL.

This clone was found once. V and J are TRBV9 and TRBJ1-6, with a tentative D call TRBD1 (5 bases). Germline values: CDR1 SGDLS, CDR2 YYNGEE. V was pared by 3 bases and J by 7 bases, with 11 bases between. CDR3 size: 14 residues. The CDR3 DNA follows: TGTGCCAGCAGCGAGACAGCTACGAATTCACCCCTCCACTTT. This codes for CASSETATNSPLHF.

The chain joins TRBV9 to TRBJ1-3; D may be TRBD1 (5 bases). Trimming cost V 3 bases and J 8 bases, with 15 bases left between them. Germline V gene lookup returns CDR1 SGDLS and CDR2 YYNGEE. CDR3 size: 14 residues. The CDR3 DNA follows: TGTGCCAGCAGCGCCCCCCCCCAGGGTGACACCATATATTTT. This gives the protein CASSAPPQGDTIYF. Full variable domain (missing parts from reference TRBV9 and TRBJ1-3): DSGVTQTPKHLITATGQRVTLRCSPRSGDLSVYWYQQSLDQGLQFLIQYYNGEERAKGNILERFSAQQFPDLHSELNLSSLELGDSALYFCASSAPPQGDTIYFGEGSWLTVV.

The chain uses TRBV10-3 and TRBJ2-1; no clear D. CDR3 length: 11 residues. Germline V CDR1 and CDR2: ENHRY, SYGVKD. V was trimmed by 6 bases and J by 7 bases, leaving 7 bases between them. The CDR3 coding sequence is TGTGCCATCAGCCTACAGAATGAGCAGTTCTTC. Residues: CAISLQNEQFF.

This clone was found a few times. The rearrangement links TRBV6-1 to TRBJ1-4; no firm D call. Germline V CDR1 and CDR2: MNHNS, SASEGT. The V end lost 1 base, the J end lost 0 bases, and 6 bases lay between the germline ends. The CDR3 consists of 15 residues. This chain's CDR3 is CASSEERATNEKLFF. The CDR3, as DNA: TGTGCCAGCAGTGAAGAGAGAGCAACTAATGAAAAACTGTTTTTT.

The chain is built from TRBV13 and TRBJ1-1, with D perhaps TRBD1 (6 bases). The CDR3 contains 15 residues. Germline V lookup: CDR1 PRHDT, CDR2 FYEKMQ (reference sequence). V lost 5 bases to trimming and J lost 6 bases, with 19 bases between them. CDR3 loop: CASSGRRGGRAEAFF. CDR3 coding DNA: TGTGCCAGCAGCGGGAGAAGAGGGGGAAGGGCTGAAGCTTTCTTT.